The 17 T cell receptor beta chains given below trace back to one sample, sequenced in a study of blood T cell repertoires in COVID-19. Repertoires were generated with immunoSEQ multiplex PCR, while TCRdb's copy carries only in-frame clones and drops some. Among about 150,000 clones listed, roughly 90% were seen once. Sequencing input: peripheral blood. All receptors derive from a man aged 55 to 70 with acute or convalescent COVID-19.

This chain connects TRBV5-1 to TRBJ2-1, with D possibly being TRBD2 (5 bases). This CDR3 contains 14 residues. With 4 bases removed from V and 6 bases from J, the gap between germline ends came to 14 bases. Germline V CDR1 and CDR2: SGHRS, YFSETQ. The CDR3 loop is CASSASGSPNEQFF. In DNA, the CDR3 is TGCGCCAGCAGCGCCTCGGGGTCCCCCAATGAGCAGTTCTTC. Based on the CDR3 plus reference TRBV5-1 and TRBJ2-1, the full variable domain is KAGVTQTPRYLIKTRGQQVTLSCSPISGHRSVSWYQQTPGQGLQFLFEYFSETQRNKGNFPGRFSGRQFSNSRSEMNVSTLELGDSALYLCASSASGSPNEQFFGPGTRLTVL.

As regards this clone: This same CDR3 is encoded by further DNA sequences in the sample. The chain links TRBV3-1 (or the pseudogene TRBV3-2) to TRBJ1-2, with D perhaps TRBD1 (6 bases). V was trimmed by 5 bases and J by 1 base, leaving 8 bases between them. Germline V gives CDR1 LGHDT, CDR2 YNNKEL (reference sequence). This CDR3 is 13 amino acids long. CDR3 residues: CASSRTDNYGYTF. The DNA for the CDR3 is TGTGCCAGCAGCAGGACAGATAACTATGGCTACACCTTC.

V and J are TRBV4-1 and TRBJ2-2; no reliable D call. Germline V CDR1 and CDR2: MGHRA, YSYEKL. The CDR3 sequence is 16 residues long. Trimming pared 4 bases from V and 6 bases from J, leaving 18 bases between. CDR3 bases: TGCGCCAGCAGCCTCGTTGAGAGAAATGAGGCCGGGGAGCTGTTTTTT. As protein: CASSLVERNEAGELFF.

The chain employs TRBV19 and TRBJ1-1; D is unresolved. V gave up 7 bases and J gave up 4 bases, with 13 bases separating them. Per germline, CDR1 LNHDA and CDR2 SQIVND (reference sequence). The length of the CDR3 is 13 residues. CDR3 in amino acids: CASNPQFPTEAFF. The CDR3 DNA follows: TGTGCCAGTAATCCGCAGTTCCCCACTGAAGCTTTCTTT.

V and J are TRBV5-1 and TRBJ1-3, with TRBD1 as a possible D gene (5 bases). Germline CDR1 reads SGHRS; CDR2 reads YFSETQ. The CDR3 totals 14 residues. Trimming left V 2 bases short and J 2 bases short, with 8 bases between. Here the CDR3 reads CASSLSGAGNTIYF. As DNA, the CDR3 is TGCGCCAGCAGCTTATCGGGGGCTGGAAACACCATATATTTT.

The chain employs TRBV18 and TRBJ1-2; the D is unclear. Looked up from germline, CDR1 is KGHSH and CDR2 is LQKENI. This CDR3 region has 14 residues. V lost 3 bases and J 2 bases, leaving 10 bases between the germline ends. The CDR3 sequence is CASSPNSGNYGYTF. The CDR3 DNA reads as TGTGCCAGCTCACCCAATTCGGGGAACTATGGCTACACCTTC. The whole variable domain, filled in from reference TRBV18 and TRBJ1-2, reads NAGVMQNPRHLVRRRGQEARLRCSPMKGHSHVYWYRQLPEEGLKFMVYLQKENIIDESGMPKERFSAEFPKEGPSILRIQQVVRGDSAAYFCASSPNSGNYGYTFGSGTRLTVV.

The chain couples TRBV5-1 to TRBJ1-2; tentative D call: TRBD1 (6 bases). This CDR3 is 14 amino acids long. Between the trimmed V and J ends, which lost 4 bases and 0 bases, there was a span of 10 bases. Germline V gives CDR1 SGHRS, CDR2 YFSETQ. CDR3 residues: CASSQQGPNYGYTF. Written as DNA, the CDR3 is TGCGCCAGCAGCCAACAGGGTCCTAACTATGGCTACACCTTC.

The chain recombines TRBV6-1 with TRBJ1-1; D gene unclear. Trimming removed 0 bases at V and 4 bases at J, with 9 bases between. The CDR3 has 14 residues. Germline values: CDR1 MNHNS, CDR2 SASEGT. This CDR3 reads CASSEAPGGTEAFF. Here the CDR3 DNA reads TGTGCCAGCAGTGAAGCCCCAGGAGGCACTGAAGCTTTCTTT.

This clone appeared a single time. The chain has TRBV27 and TRBJ1-6, with TRBD1 matching 7 bases. Germline V CDR1 and CDR2: MNHEY, SMNVEV (reference sequence). V lost 5 bases, J lost 7 bases, and 8 bases stayed unmatched. This CDR3 comprises 15 residues. This chain's CDR3 is CASSPTGTANSPLHF. CDR3 sequence (DNA): TGTGCCAGCAGTCCAACTGGGACAGCGAATTCACCCCTCCACTTT.

The chain recombines TRBV6-4 with TRBJ2-1; 10 bases are a match to TRBD2. CDR1 is MRHNA and CDR2 is SNTAGT in the germline V gene. The CDR3 spans 18 residues. Trimming removed 2 bases from V and 4 bases from J; junction bases left unmatched: 11. DNA for the CDR3: TGTGCCAGCAGTGACGCAACATTTAGCGGGGGGCGATACAATGAGCAGTTCTTC. It yields the protein CASSDATFSGGRYNEQFF.

The chain links TRBV14 to TRBJ2-3; 10 nucleotides align to TRBD2. J lost 8 bases, V lost 2 bases, and 7 bases had no gene match. The CDR3 runs 15 residues. Germline lookup yields CDR1 SGHDN and CDR2 FVKESK. This CDR3 reads CASSQRSGGAGTQYF. The CDR3 bases are TGTGCCAGCAGCCAACGGAGCGGGGGGGCGGGTACGCAGTATTTT.

This chain connects TRBV7-9 to TRBJ2-1, with D perhaps TRBD1 (5 bases). Trimming shortened V by 2 bases and J by 5 bases, and 7 bases separated the two germline ends. CDR3 length equals 13 residues. Germline CDR1 SEHNR, CDR2 FQNEAQ (reference sequence). The CDR3: CASSLLGDNEQFF. The CDR3 DNA is TGTGCCAGCAGCTTACTAGGGGACAATGAGCAGTTCTTC.

The rearrangement joins TRBV5-1 to TRBJ2-3, with D possibly being TRBD1 (6 bases). V lost 4 bases, J lost 3 bases, and 21 bases lay in between. The CDR3 loop spans 17 amino acids. Germline-derived CDR1 and CDR2 are SGHRS and YFSETQ. DNA for the CDR3: TGCGCCAGCAGCCCATCAAGACGACAGGTAAAGACAGATACGCAGTATTTT. As protein: CASSPSRRQVKTDTQYF.

The chain has TRBV19 and TRBJ1-5, with 9 positions matching TRBD1. Trimming cost V 5 bases and J 3 bases; bases outside gene matches: 8. The CDR3 has 16 amino acids. Germline V gives CDR1 LNHDA, CDR2 SQIVND (reference sequence). CDR3 bases: TGTGCCAGTAGTCCCCGGGACAGGGAATTCAATCAGCCCCAGCATTTT. Protein product: CASSPRDREFNQPQHF.

Concerning this clone: Other DNA variants within this sample encode the same CDR3. This chain uses TRBV3-1 (or the pseudogene TRBV3-2) with TRBJ1-5; D gene ambiguous. The V end lost 1 base, the J end lost 7 bases, and 8 bases lay between the germline ends. The germline gives CDR1 LGHDT, CDR2 YNNKEL (reference sequence). The length of the CDR3 is 13 residues. The CDR3 DNA reads TGTGCCAGCAGCCAAGGGGGAGGGCAGCCCCAGCATTTT. It codes for CASSQGGGQPQHF.

The J gene is TRBJ1-1, the V gene TRBV5-1, with D unclear. Germline V gene data show CDR1 as SGHRS and CDR2 as YFSETQ. The V end lost 4 bases, the J end lost 0 bases, and 7 bases lay between the germline ends. The CDR3 is 13 amino acids. CDR3 amino acids: CASSLQMNTEAFF. CDR3 nucleotide sequence: TGCGCCAGCAGCCTTCAGATGAACACTGAAGCTTTCTTT.

The chain uses TRBV19 and TRBJ1-2; D is possibly TRBD1 (6 bases). The CDR3 sequence is 13 residues long. Germline V gene sequence: CDR1 LNHDA, CDR2 SQIVND (reference sequence). V shed 4 bases and J shed 6 bases, with 12 bases lying between them. The chain's CDR3 is CASSKYRVDGYTF. In DNA, the CDR3 is TGTGCCAGTAGTAAGTACAGGGTCGATGGCTACACCTTC.